A single sample gave rise to the 18 T cell receptor beta chains below, sequenced in a study of blood T cells in healthy people across ages. Sample-barcoded 5' priming and a J-beta primer mix drove a second PCR of about 6 to 12 cycles. TCRdb independently ran MiXCR on the 5' RACE reads; one entry per CDR3 protein. The sample contains around 1,000,000 distinct CDR3 sequences, 30% to 40% of which appear only once. The sample consisted of blood. The receptor set was obtained from a man between 18 and 29 years old in good health.

The J gene is TRBJ1-6, the V gene TRBV2; 7 bases are shared with TRBD1. The CDR3 consists of 16 residues. Germline V gene data show CDR1 as SNHLY and CDR2 as FYNNEI. The V and J ends lost 6 bases and 6 bases, in that order; junction bases with no gene match: 11. In DNA form, the CDR3 reads TGTGCCAGCAGCCTCCAGACAGGGATGATTAATTCACCCCTCCACTTT. It is translated as CASSLQTGMINSPLHF. Full variable domain (outside the CDR3, taken from reference TRBV2 and TRBJ1-6): EPEVTQTPSHQVTQMGQEVILRCVPISNHLYFYWYRQILGQKVEFLVSFYNNEISEKSEIFDDQFSVERPDGSNFTLKIRSTKLEDSAMYFCASSLQTGMINSPLHFGNGTRLTVT.

V usage is TRBV6-5 and J usage is TRBJ1-5; the D gene is possibly TRBD1 (5 bases). Between the trimmed V and J ends, which lost 7 bases and 5 bases, there was a span of 18 bases. Germline assignment: CDR1 MNHEY and CDR2 SVGAGI. CDR3 length: 15 residues. The CDR3 DNA is TGTGCCAGCAATAAGTTTTGGGGCAGCGATCAGCCCCAGCATTTT. Protein sequence: CASNKFWGSDQPQHF.

This clonotype was picked up a small number of times. The chain is built from TRBV7-9 and TRBJ1-2; D is undetermined. Trimming removed 5 bases at V and 8 bases at J, with 15 bases between. The CDR3 loop spans 13 amino acids. CDR1 is SEHNR, CDR2 FQNEAQ, per germline (reference sequence). The CDR3 spells CASSARDREGYTF. CDR3 nucleotides: TGTGCCAGCAGCGCGAGGGATAGAGAAGGCTACACCTTC.

This clonotype was seen more than once but under ten times. CDR3 DNA: TGCAGTGCTAGGTCGGGGGCAGAGGGTCAGCCCCAGCATTTT. It translates to CSARSGAEGQPQHF. The gene calls are TRBV20-1 and TRBJ1-5, with D maybe TRBD1 (6 bases). Per the germline V gene, CDR1 is DFQATT and CDR2 is SNEGSKA (reference sequence). CDR3 length equals 14 residues. The germline V and J ends were trimmed by 3 bases and 6 bases, with 15 bases remaining between them.

The chain uses TRBV5-1 and TRBJ2-3; tentatively, D is TRBD1 or TRBD2 (5 bases each). Per the germline V gene, CDR1 is SGHRS and CDR2 is YFSETQ. V lost 1 base, J lost 4 bases, and 16 bases lay in between. The CDR3 runs to 16 residues. The CDR3 protein is CASSLIEGRDADTQYF. The DNA of the CDR3 is TGCGCCAGCAGCTTGATCGAGGGGCGCGACGCAGATACGCAGTATTTT. Drawing the rest from reference TRBV5-1 and TRBJ2-3, the complete variable domain is KAGVTQTPRYLIKTRGQQVTLSCSPISGHRSVSWYQQTPGQGLQFLFEYFSETQRNKGNFPGRFSGRQFSNSRSEMNVSTLELGDSALYLCASSLIEGRDADTQYFGPGTRLTVL.

This clonotype was detected ten times or more. This chain connects TRBV11-2 to TRBJ2-3; D call uncertain. Germline loops: CDR1 SGHAT, CDR2 FQNNGV. The CDR3 consists of 13 residues. V lost 3 bases and J 3 bases, leaving 7 bases between the germline ends. CDR3: CASSLVTTDTQYF. The CDR3 DNA is TGTGCCAGCAGCTTGGTAACAACAGATACGCAGTATTTT.

The rearrangement joins TRBV2 to TRBJ2-5; weak D call: TRBD2 (5 bases). CDR1 is SNHLY and CDR2 is FYNNEI in the germline V gene. V was cut by 2 bases and J by 13 bases, with 14 bases left in between. The length of the CDR3 is 12 residues. The chain's CDR3 is CASSEMETTRYF. CDR3 DNA sequence: TGTGCCAGCAGTGAAATGGAGACTACTCGGTACTTC.

This rearrangement joins TRBV20-1 to TRBJ2-2; 9 bases are shared with TRBD1. The length of the CDR3 is 16 residues. Germline V CDR1 and CDR2: DFQATT, SNEGSKA (reference sequence). The trim removed 5 bases at V and 5 bases at J, leaving 12 bases unmatched. CDR3 in amino acids: CSAWGTGKGTTGELFF. As DNA, the CDR3 is TGCAGTGCTTGGGGGACAGGGAAGGGGACTACCGGGGAGCTGTTTTTT.

This clonotype appeared a few times. The chain recombines TRBV3-1 with TRBJ2-1; 7 bases are shared with TRBD2. Germline V lookup: CDR1 LGHDT, CDR2 YNNKEL (reference sequence). V was pared by 4 bases and J by 5 bases, with 5 bases of the junction left unmatched. The CDR3 extends over 14 amino acids. Written as DNA, the CDR3 is TGTGCCAGCAGCCTAAACGCGGGGGACAATGAGCAGTTCTTC. It translates to CASSLNAGDNEQFF.

This clonotype was seen at least ten times. J is TRBJ1-5 and V is TRBV18; D ambiguous. This CDR3 is 12 amino acids long. Trimming left V 8 bases short and J 4 bases short, with 9 bases between. Germline CDR1 reads KGHSH; CDR2 reads LQKENI. CDR3 DNA: TGTGCCAGCAGTCCACCGAATCAGCCCCAGCATTTT. It yields the protein CASSPPNQPQHF.

V is TRBV9 and J is TRBJ2-3; D is uncertain. Germline assignment: CDR1 SGDLS and CDR2 YYNGEE. The V end lost 2 bases, the J end lost 4 bases, and 14 bases lay between the germline ends. CDR3 length: 15 residues. The CDR3 spells CASSVDGGDADTQYF. For the CDR3, the DNA is TGTGCCAGCAGCGTCGATGGTGGAGATGCAGATACGCAGTATTTT.

V and J are TRBV29-1 and TRBJ1-1; 12 bases map to TRBD1. The length of the CDR3 is 14 residues. The V gene end was trimmed by 8 bases and the J gene end by 6 bases; junction bases not matched to a gene: 10. Germline CDR1 SQVTM, CDR2 ANQGSEA. The CDR3 protein is CSPLGQGAVAEAFF. The CDR3 DNA reads as TGCAGCCCCCTGGGACAGGGGGCCGTCGCTGAAGCTTTCTTT.

The chain uses TRBV12-5 and TRBJ2-5; D call uncertain. Trimming removed 5 bases from V and 11 bases from J, with 15 bases in between. CDR1 and CDR2 (germline): LGHNT, FRNRAP. The CDR3 is made up of 12 amino acids. The CDR3: CASGLGPNEQYF. CDR3 nucleotides: TGTGCTAGTGGTCTTGGTCCTAATGAGCAGTACTTC.

The chain is built from TRBV4-3 and TRBJ2-1, with D possibly matching TRBD2 (6 bases). The CDR3 runs 15 residues. Trimming cost V 1 base and J 6 bases, with 13 bases left between them. In germline, CDR1 is LGHNA, CDR2 YSLEER. Here the CDR3 reads CASSQAGDGTNEQFF. CDR3 bases: TGCGCCAGCAGCCAAGCGGGGGACGGTACCAATGAGCAGTTCTTC.

This chain links TRBV25-1 with TRBJ2-2; perhaps TRBD1 as D (6 bases). Germline CDR1 is MGHDK and CDR2 is SYGVNS. The CDR3 runs to 17 residues. The V end was cut by 6 bases, the J end by 4 bases, with 21 bases between. The CDR3 DNA follows: TGTGCCAGCAGCAAAACCGGGACACCTCGTGGCACCGGGGAGCTGTTTTTT. Amino acid sequence: CASSKTGTPRGTGELFF.

This rearrangement joins TRBV12-3 or TRBV12-4 to TRBJ1-2; D is ambiguous. V was trimmed by 5 bases and J by 4 bases, leaving 17 bases between them. This CDR3 region has 15 residues. The CDR3 bases are TGTGCCAGCAGTCTTAATGGACTAAACCTCTATGGCTACACCTTC. This gives the protein CASSLNGLNLYGYTF.

This clonotype was counted once. The rearrangement links TRBV12-3 or TRBV12-4 to TRBJ2-1; no firm D call. The J call may not be correct, given that the DNA end is closer to TRBJ2-7. The CDR3 sequence is 16 residues long. The CDR3 here is CASSLGSLTSYNEQYF. CDR3 bases: TGTGCCAGCAGTTTGGGTAGCCTAACTTCATACAATGAGCAGTACTTC.

This clonotype was counted only a few times. The rearrangement uses TRBV5-1 and TRBJ1-1; no reliable D call. Germline loops: CDR1 SGHRS, CDR2 YFSETQ. The CDR3 totals 15 residues. Trimming cost V 0 bases and J 2 bases, with 11 bases left between them. For the CDR3, the DNA is TGCGCCAGCAGCTTGGCGAGTTGGGCTAACACTGAAGCTTTCTTT. Its translation is CASSLASWANTEAFF.